This T cell receptor (beta chain) was obtained from a study of control samples from healthy donors and cancer patients. Only a few counts were recorded for this clone. There are 14 residues in the CDR3. V was pared by 2 bases and J by 7 bases, with 15 bases between. Germline values: CDR1 SNHLY, CDR2 FYNNEI. Sequenced by immunoSEQ multiplex PCR; TCRdb stores in-frame clones only, minus some. The sample includes about 110,000 clones, 82% of them seen just once. The receptor was isolated from a man aged 18 to 30 in good health. The sample was blood. The chain employs TRBV2 and TRBJ2-7; D is possibly TRBD1 or TRBD2 (5 bases each). The CDR3 coding sequence is TGTGCCAGCAGTGAAATCTACAGGCCGGGAGAGCAGTACGTC. It is translated as CASSEIYRPGEQYV.